The 23 T cell receptor beta chains below come from one sample, sequenced in a study of T cell clonality in common variable immunodeficiency. TCRdb's table, derived via immunoSEQ multiplex PCR, lists solely in-frame clones and lacks some. The sample yields 57,000 or so clones, without any singletons. Sequenced material: peripheral blood mononuclear cells. Receptors were obtained from a person aged 18 to 69 in good health.

This clone has ten or more counts. Read data end 3 residues before the CDR3 end; the end is taken from the germline J gene. The rearrangement joins TRBV4-1 to TRBJ2-1, with D maybe TRBD2 (6 bases). The CDR3 spans 15 residues. Germline loops: CDR1 MGHRA, CDR2 YSYEKL. Deletions cut 3 bases from V and 3 bases from J, with 12 bases between. The CDR3 sequence: CASSQPGTYYNEQFF. Incomplete CDR3 DNA: TGCGCCAGCAGCCAGCCCGGGACTTACTACAATGAG.

On this clone: Read sequence stops 3 residues before the CDR3 end, and the germline J gene provides the missing end. The chain recombines TRBV11-2 with TRBJ2-7, with a tentative D call TRBD2 (6 bases). Germline values: CDR1 SGHAT, CDR2 FQNNGV. V was clipped by 0 bases and J by 6 bases, with 9 bases between them. The CDR3 is 13 residues long. The CDR3 spells CASSLDRGGEQYF. The DNA read from the CDR3 is TGTGCCAGCAGCTTAGATCGGGGAGGCGAG.

This clone was seen repeatedly, ten times or more. Coverage ceases 3 residues before the CDR3 finishes, and the germline J gene fills in the end. The genes are TRBV10-1 and TRBJ2-2; 8 nucleotides match TRBD1. The CDR3 runs to 13 residues. Germline V gene data show CDR1 as WNHNN and CDR2 as SYGVQD (reference sequence). V gave up 6 bases and J gave up 6 bases; unmatched junction bases: 3. CDR3 DNA, as far as it was read: TGCGCCAGCAGCAGGGGGCAGGCCGGGGAG. It specifies CASSRGQAGE. The full CDR3 reads CASSRGQAGELFF.

This clone was counted at least ten times. The sequence runs out 3 residues before the end of the CDR3; the remainder is reconstructed from the germline J gene. The chain uses TRBV20-1 and TRBJ1-3; maybe TRBD1 (5 bases). Trimming left V 3 bases short and J 2 bases short, with 8 bases between. The CDR3 sequence is 13 residues long. Per the germline V gene, CDR1 is DFQATT and CDR2 is SNEGSKA (reference sequence). The CDR3 bases that were read are TGCAGTGCTAGTGACAGTCCTGGAAACACC. Translation: CSASDSPGNT. In full, the CDR3 reads CSASDSPGNTIYF.

This clone came up many times. The read ends 3 residues before the CDR3 terminus; that terminus is restored from the germline J gene. The V gene is TRBV5-6, the J gene TRBJ2-5; a possible D gene is TRBD1 (5 bases). Germline-derived CDR1 and CDR2 are SGHDT and YYEEEE. The CDR3 extends over 11 amino acids. Partial CDR3 DNA: TGTGCCAGCAGCGTGACAGAAACC. This gives the protein CASSVTET. The entire CDR3 reads CASSVTETQYF.

This clone came up many times. The CDR3 end falls 3 residues outside the read, so it is completed with the germline J gene. The rearrangement joins TRBV12-3 or TRBV12-4 to TRBJ2-6, with 8 positions matching TRBD1. After removal of 5 bases from V and 4 bases from J, the junction contained 7 bases not matched to a gene. CDR3 length: 16 amino acids. The sequenced CDR3 bases are TGTGCCAGCAGTCCGGACAGGGCCGGGGGGGCCAACGTC. Residues: CASSPDRAGGANV. The entire CDR3 protein reads CASSPDRAGGANVLTF.

The sample holds many counts of this clone. The CDR3 end lies 3 residues beyond the end of the read and is filled in from the germline J gene. The J gene is TRBJ2-1, the V gene TRBV20-1, with TRBD2 matching over 11 bases. Trimming took 4 bases from V and 5 from J; bases not matched to a gene: 13. Looked up from germline, CDR1 is DFQATT and CDR2 is SNEGSKA (reference sequence). This CDR3 contains 17 residues. The sequenced CDR3 bases are TGCAGTGCTACAAGAGGGGGGCCGGGACTAGCGGACAATGAG. Translating gives CSATRGGPGLADNE. The entire CDR3 protein is CSATRGGPGLADNEQFF.

This clone has a count of ten or more. The CDR3 end is not reached by the read, which stops 3 residues before it; the germline J gene fills it in. This rearrangement joins TRBV19 to TRBJ2-1; 10 nucleotides agree with TRBD1. CDR3 length: 17 residues. Looked up from germline, CDR1 is LNHDA and CDR2 is SQIVND (reference sequence). The trim removed 4 bases at V and 5 bases at J, leaving 11 bases unmatched. The CDR3 sequence: CASSRDAGTGVDNEQFF. CDR3 DNA (partial): TGTGCCAGTAGTAGAGATGCCGGGACAGGGGTGGACAATGAG.

This clone was found many times. The CDR3 end is not reached by the read, which stops 3 residues before it; the germline J gene fills it in. This chain connects TRBV19 to TRBJ2-2; perhaps D is TRBD1 or TRBD2 (6 bases each). The V end was cut by 8 bases, the J end by 4 bases, with 14 bases between. The CDR3 consists of 14 residues. Germline V gene sequence: CDR1 LNHDA, CDR2 SQIVND (reference sequence). The chain's CDR3 is CASGVQGGTGELFF. The sequenced part of the CDR3 DNA is TGTGCCAGTGGGGTACAGGGAGGCACCGGGGAG.

This clone was observed at least ten times. The read ends 3 residues shy of where the CDR3 ends; the end is completed using the germline J gene. The chain employs TRBV5-1 and TRBJ2-5, with 9 bases that match TRBD2. V trimming: 0 bases; J trimming: 0 bases; junction bases outside the gene matches: 6. The CDR3 runs to 17 residues. Germline lookup yields CDR1 SGHRS and CDR2 YFSETQ. The covered CDR3 bases are TGCGCCAGCAGCTTGGGGCAAGCGGGAGGACACCAAGAGACC. Protein: CASSLGQAGGHQET. The CDR3 in full is CASSLGQAGGHQETQYF.

Ten or more counts support this clone. The CDR3 end lies 3 residues beyond the end of the read and is filled in from the germline J gene. V and J are TRBV5-1 and TRBJ2-3; 14 bases fit TRBD2. The CDR3 spans 18 residues. V lost 2 bases to trimming and J lost 0 bases; unmatched junction nucleotides: 5. Per germline, CDR1 SGHRS and CDR2 YFSETQ. This CDR3 is CASSFLGLAGGSTDTQYF. The covered CDR3 bases are TGCGCCAGCAGCTTCCTCGGACTAGCGGGAGGAAGCACAGATACG. Based on the CDR3 plus reference TRBV5-1 and TRBJ2-3, the full variable domain is KAGVTQTPRYLIKTRGQQVTLSCSPISGHRSVSWYQQTPGQGLQFLFEYFSETQRNKGNFPGRFSGRQFSNSRSEMNVSTLELGDSALYLCASSFLGLAGGSTDTQYFGPGTRLTVL.

This clone has a count of ten or more. Read coverage stops 3 residues before the CDR3 terminus; the germline J gene supplies the remainder. The chain recombines TRBV27 with TRBJ2-7; possible D gene TRBD1, 6 bases. V dropped 3 bases and J dropped 0 bases, with 9 bases sitting between them. The CDR3 spans 14 residues. Germline CDR1 is MNHEY and CDR2 is SMNVEV (reference sequence). CDR3: CASSFRGSSYEQYF. Partial CDR3 DNA: TGTGCCAGCAGTTTCAGGGGTTCCTCCTACGAG.

This clone was picked up many times. The read finishes 3 residues shy of the CDR3 end, and the germline J gene is used to complete it. This chain connects TRBV23-1 to TRBJ2-4; 8 nucleotides agree with TRBD2. TRBV23-1 is an ORF for which the function is uncertain. V shed 0 bases and J 5 bases; nucleotides not matched to a gene: 3. The CDR3 has 15 amino acids. CDR3 residues: CASSQSPSGQNIQYF. CDR3 DNA, as far as it was read: TGCGCCAGCAGTCAATCGCCTAGCGGGCAAAACATT.

This clone was seen at least ten times. The read falls 3 residues short of the CDR3 end, and the missing part is taken from the germline J gene. The chain is built from TRBV19 and TRBJ2-5; no reliable D call. Germline CDR1 and CDR2: LNHDA and SQIVND (reference sequence). Between the trimmed V and J ends, which lost 5 bases and 5 bases, there was a span of 12 bases. This CDR3 is built from 13 residues. The CDR3 protein is CASSVTLRETQYF. The CDR3 DNA, read in part, is TGTGCCAGTAGTGTAACCCTCAGGGAGACC. Full variable domain (missing parts from reference TRBV19 and TRBJ2-5): DGGITQSPKYLFRKEGQNVTLSCEQNLNHDAMYWYRQDPGQGLRLIYYSQIVNDFQKGDIAEGYSVSREKKESFPLTVTSAQKNPTAFYLCASSVTLRETQYFGPGTRLLVL.

This clone was detected ten times or more. The read halts 3 residues ahead of the CDR3 end, with the missing end drawn from the germline J gene. The chain recombines TRBV14 with TRBJ2-4; 8 bases map to TRBD2. Germline CDR1 SGHDN, CDR2 FVKESK. The CDR3 is made up of 16 amino acids. The CDR3 is CASSPRVSGVALGQYF. CDR3 bases read: TGTGCCAGCAGCCCGAGGGTTAGCGGGGTCGCGTTGGGT.

This clone was picked up many times. From the germline J gene comes the end of the CDR3, since the read stops 3 residues before it. This chain joins TRBV5-1 and TRBJ1-1; the match to TRBD1 covers 7 bases. The germline CDR1 and CDR2 sequences are SGHRS and YFSETQ. The CDR3 is 15 residues long. V lost 0 bases, J lost 4 bases, and 6 bases stayed unmatched. The DNA read from the CDR3 is TGCGCCAGCAGCTTGGCAGGGACAGAGGGCACTGAA. Translation: CASSLAGTEGTE. The full CDR3 protein reads CASSLAGTEGTEAFF.

This clone was picked up many times. Read coverage stops 3 residues before the CDR3 terminus; the germline J gene supplies the remainder. The chain couples TRBV20-1 to TRBJ2-1; 8 positions match TRBD1. V trimming: 4 bases; J trimming: 9 bases; junction bases outside the gene matches: 11. CDR1 and CDR2 (germline): DFQATT, SNEGSKA (reference sequence). The CDR3 is 14 residues long. The sequenced part of the CDR3 DNA is TGCAGTGCTAAACTGACAGGGGAATTAGGTGAG. Encoded protein: CSAKLTGELGE. The CDR3 in its entirety is CSAKLTGELGEQFF.

There are many counts of this clone. The read terminates 3 residues ahead of where the CDR3 ends, so the germline J gene completes it. This chain joins TRBV27 and TRBJ2-7; D might be TRBD2 (6 bases). Germline CDR1 is MNHEY and CDR2 is SMNVEV (reference sequence). Trimming pared 5 bases from V and 2 bases from J, leaving 10 bases between. The CDR3 covers 13 residues. The CDR3 loop is CASSPTRTYEQYF. The sequenced part of the CDR3 DNA is TGTGCCAGCAGTCCGACTAGGACCTACGAG.

This clone came up many times. The read halts 3 residues ahead of the CDR3 end, with the missing end drawn from the germline J gene. The chain links TRBV20-1 to TRBJ1-1; TRBD1 agrees at 9 bases. Germline loops: CDR1 DFQATT, CDR2 SNEGSKA (reference sequence). The CDR3 loop spans 16 amino acids. V lost 3 bases and J lost 1; bases outside the gene matches: 9. The CDR3 is CSASRKGTGPNTEAFF. The covered CDR3 bases are TGCAGTGCTAGCCGCAAGGGGACAGGGCCGAACACTGAA.

This clone showed up many times. The read falls 3 residues short of the CDR3 end, and the missing part is taken from the germline J gene. The chain is built from TRBV7-2 and TRBJ2-1; 8 bases match TRBD1. The trim removed 5 bases at V and 4 bases at J, leaving 4 bases unmatched. Germline V gives CDR1 SGHTA, CDR2 FQGNSA. This CDR3 region has 14 residues. This CDR3 reads CASSGTGSYNEQFF. CDR3 bases read: TGTGCCAGCAGCGGGACAGGATCTTACAATGAG. Full variable domain (outside the CDR3, taken from reference TRBV7-2 and TRBJ2-1): GAGVSQSPSNKVTEKGKDVELRCDPISGHTALYWYRQSLGQGLEFLIYFQGNSAPDKSGLPSDRFSAERTGGSVSTLTIQRTQQEDSAVYLCASSGTGSYNEQFFGPGTRLTVL.

This clone was detected ten times or more. The CDR3 here is CASAPGPETQYF. The CDR3 bases that were read are TGTGCGAGCGCTCCAGGGCCGGAGACC. The J gene is TRBJ2-5, the V gene TRBV7-9, with a possible D match to TRBD1 (5 bases). The read ends 3 residues shy of where the CDR3 ends; the end is completed using the germline J gene. The CDR3 is 12 amino acids. Looked up from germline, CDR1 is SEHNR and CDR2 is FQNEAQ (reference sequence).

This clone appeared many times. CDR3 in amino acids: CASSSQPNTEAFF. CDR3 DNA, as far as it was read: TGTGCCAGCAGCTCACAGCCGAACACTGAA. The rearrangement joins TRBV5-4 to TRBJ1-1; D unclear. The CDR3 end is not reached by the read, which stops 3 residues before it; the germline J gene fills it in. The CDR3 is 13 amino acids. The V gene lost 3 bases and the J gene lost 1 base, with 7 bases spanning the gap. The germline V gene has CDR1 SGHNT and CDR2 YYREEE (reference sequence).

This clone was counted ten times or more. The read stops 3 residues short of the end of the CDR3; the missing end is completed from the germline J gene. The rearrangement joins TRBV28 to TRBJ2-7; TRBD2 matches 11 bases. This CDR3 comprises 15 residues. Germline V gene sequence: CDR1 MDHEN, CDR2 SYDVKM. V shed 5 bases, J shed 4 bases, and the junction held 7 bases outside the gene matches. CDR3 DNA (partial): TGTGCCAGCAGTCGCCGACTAGCGGGATTGTACGAG. Residues: CASSRRLAGLYE. The whole CDR3 reads CASSRRLAGLYEQYF.